The sequence of this TCR beta chain was determined in a study of shared clonotypes between healthy human individuals. Study-wide context: Donors had three CD4 naive, three CD4 memory, two CD8 naive and one CD8 memory plate apiece. Study-level findings and limits: Naive subsets generally had larger estimated richness than memory subsets.

Trimming took 6 bases from V and 5 from J; bases not matched to a gene: 3. There are 14 residues in the CDR3. Germline V gene data show CDR1 as MNHNS and CDR2 as SASEGT. Samples underwent the assay at deep level. Produced via immunoSEQ multiplex PCR; TCRdb's table is partial and in-frame only. The table records about a million clones, 70% to 85% of them present only once. In the case of this clone: Antigen: not known.

J is TRBJ2-1 and V is TRBV6-1; TRBD2 matches 11 bases. This TCR derives from a man aged 18 to 35 in good health. Some clones in this sample may be carry-over from other donors' samples. Sequencing used memory CD4+ T cells from PBMCs. Specified subset: CD45RA-negative fraction. CDR3 nucleotide sequence: TGTGCCAGCAGAGGACTAGCGGGTCACAATGAGCAGTTCTTC. Translating gives CASRGLAGHNEQFF.